The text below deals with one T cell receptor (beta chain). Its antigen is currently unknown. In germline, CDR1 is SGHAT, CDR2 FQNNGV. V shed 3 bases and J shed 1 base, with 12 bases lying between them. The CDR3 contains 15 residues. This specimen belongs to a study of OX40 agonist ivuxolimab in advanced cancers. Study summary: The study reported partial responses in three patients: one hepatocellular carcinoma, two cutaneous melanoma. Findings and limits, study-wide: Within 6 weeks, CD4+ and CD8+ blood T cells expanded clonally at 0.1 to 3.0 mg/kg.

Using immunoSEQ multiplex PCR, the repertoire was profiled, and TCRdb retains in-frame clones only, with some absent. The sample includes 50,000 to 80,000 clones, approximately 81% seen only once; the top ten take around 2.9%. Exclusion applied to patients with autoimmune disease history or systemic immunosuppression. The chain recombines TRBV11-2 with TRBJ1-1; perhaps TRBD1 as D (6 bases). The sequenced sample was CD4+ or CD8+ T cells sorted from blood, obtained in a trial of the OX40 agonist ivuxolimab. This sequence originates from an adult with an advanced solid tumor such as melanoma, head and neck, liver or kidney cancer. The CDR3 region has the DNA TGTGCCAGCAGCTTTCGAAGGGGGGGGAACACTGAAGCTTTCTTT. This gives the protein CASSFRRGGNTEAFF.